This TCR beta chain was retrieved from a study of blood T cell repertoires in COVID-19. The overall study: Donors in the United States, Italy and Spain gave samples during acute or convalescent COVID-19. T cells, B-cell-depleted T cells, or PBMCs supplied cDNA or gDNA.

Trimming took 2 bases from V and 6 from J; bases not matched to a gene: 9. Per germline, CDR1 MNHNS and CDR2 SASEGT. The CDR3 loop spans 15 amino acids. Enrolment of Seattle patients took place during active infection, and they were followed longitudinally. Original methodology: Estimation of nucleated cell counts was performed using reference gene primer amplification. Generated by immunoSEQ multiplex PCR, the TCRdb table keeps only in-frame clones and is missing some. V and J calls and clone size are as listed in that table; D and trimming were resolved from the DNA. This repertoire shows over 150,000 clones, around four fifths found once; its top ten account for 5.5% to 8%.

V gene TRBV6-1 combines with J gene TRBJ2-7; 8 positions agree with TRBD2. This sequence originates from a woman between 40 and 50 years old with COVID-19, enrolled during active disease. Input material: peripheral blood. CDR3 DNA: TGTGCCAGCAGTGAAAGGGCGCGGGGGGCTCTCGAGCAGTACTTC. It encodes CASSERARGALEQYF.